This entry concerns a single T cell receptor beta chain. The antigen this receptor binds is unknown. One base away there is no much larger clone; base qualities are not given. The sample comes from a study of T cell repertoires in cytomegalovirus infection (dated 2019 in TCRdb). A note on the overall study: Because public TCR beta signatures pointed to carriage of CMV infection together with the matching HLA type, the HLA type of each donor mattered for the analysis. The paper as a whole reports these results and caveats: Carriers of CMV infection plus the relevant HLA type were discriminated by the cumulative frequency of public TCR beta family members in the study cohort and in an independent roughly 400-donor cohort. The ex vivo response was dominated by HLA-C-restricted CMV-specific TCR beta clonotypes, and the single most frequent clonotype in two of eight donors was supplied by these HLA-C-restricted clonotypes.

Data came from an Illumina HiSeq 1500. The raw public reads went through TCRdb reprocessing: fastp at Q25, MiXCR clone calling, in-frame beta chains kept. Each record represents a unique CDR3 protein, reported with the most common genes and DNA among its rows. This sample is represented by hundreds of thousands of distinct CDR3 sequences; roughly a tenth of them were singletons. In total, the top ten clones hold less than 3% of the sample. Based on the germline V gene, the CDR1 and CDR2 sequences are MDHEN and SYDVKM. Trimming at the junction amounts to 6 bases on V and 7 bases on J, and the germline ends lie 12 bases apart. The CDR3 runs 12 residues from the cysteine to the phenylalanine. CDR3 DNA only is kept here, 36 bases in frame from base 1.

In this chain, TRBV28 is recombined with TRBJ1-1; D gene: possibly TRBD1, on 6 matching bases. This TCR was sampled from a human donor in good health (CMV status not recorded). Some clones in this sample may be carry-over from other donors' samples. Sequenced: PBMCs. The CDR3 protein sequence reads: CASRNTGNEAFF. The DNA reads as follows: TGTGCCAGCAGAAATACAGGGAATGAAGCTTTCTTT.